This T cell receptor beta chain was retrieved from a study of T cells in Graves' hyperthyroidism and ophthalmopathy. TCR beta CDR3 regions were amplified from RNA transcripts. A set of HTBI primers served as the primers for a first-round RT-PCR of the TCR CDR3. MiXCR, applied by TCRdb to the multiplex PCR reads, yields one record per CDR3 protein. The top ten hold roughly 6.6% of the sample, which has about 590,000 distinct CDR3 sequences, 15% to 19% seen once. This clonotype was recorded at least ten times. What it binds is unknown. Each patient was aged 18 to 65 and had newly diagnosed hyperthyroidism of under 2 months' duration. Overall study results and limits: In the blood, most expanded thyroid clonotypes above 0.001 appeared as well.

Germline V gene sequence: CDR1 MNHEY, CDR2 SMNVEV (reference sequence). The CDR3 spans 11 residues. Trimming removed 6 bases at V and 8 bases at J, with 7 bases between. Source material: blood. The J gene is TRBJ1-4, the V gene TRBV27, with D possibly TRBD1 on 6 matching bases. The clonotype comes from a woman aged 25 to 39 with Graves' hyperthyroidism. The CDR3 spells CASRGGEKLFF. The CDR3 DNA reads TGTGCCAGCAGAGGGGGAGAAAAACTGTTTTTT. The full variable domain, completed using reference TRBV27 and TRBJ1-4, is EAQVTQNPRYLITVTGKKLTVTCSQNMNHEYMSWYRQDPGLGLRQIYYSMNVEVTDKGDVPEGYKVSRKEKRNFPLILESPSPNQTSLYFCASRGGEKLFFGSGTQLSVL.